The sequence of this T cell receptor beta chain was determined in a study of tumor-infiltrating lymphocytes in primary liver carcinoma. Findings and caveats of the study: About 8-25% of top clones, no more, were shared by all five regions. Tumor-adjacent and tumor-blood pairs shared a smaller degree of overlap than tumor region pairs. Significantly greater top-250-clone fractions characterized tumors relative to blood (p = 0.039).

Bulk tissue was left unsorted, and RNA and DNA were co-extracted from 20-30 mg of it. Each tumor had five separate regions sampled. A primer matching the constant region was used to make TCR beta cDNA from around 550 ng of total RNA. Each TCR beta library was derived from three nested multiplex PCR rounds that employed slightly modified ARM-PCR. With TRBV1-TRBV30 forward primers and a C-beta reverse primer, the first two PCR rounds were run for approximately 10 cycles each. TCRdb re-derived calls from the multiplex PCR reads in MiXCR, one entry per CDR3 protein. The sample has about 100,000 distinct CDR3 sequences, more than 65% seen once. This clonotype was detected ten times or more. What it binds is unknown. Between the trimmed V and J ends, which lost 0 bases and 1 base, there was a span of 10 bases. This CDR3 spans 15 amino acids. Per the germline V gene, CDR1 is LGHNA and CDR2 is YNFKEQ.

This sequence joins TRBV4-2 and TRBJ2-7; D is ambiguous. Sequencing input: liver tumor tissue from sampling region 2. As to subset: tumor region T2, inferior pole. This receptor was identified in a woman in her fifties or sixties with primary liver carcinoma and hepatitis B virus infection. The CDR3 DNA follows: TGTGCCAGCAGCCAAGAATTGGAGACATCCTACGAGCAGTACTTC. It specifies CASSQELETSYEQYF.